This T cell receptor beta chain was obtained from a study of breast tumors, draining lymph nodes, adjacent tissues. The lymph nodes were axillary draining lymph nodes from breast cancer patients. TCRdb reprocessed the multiplex PCR reads with MiXCR, giving one entry per CDR3 protein. The repertoire holds about 220,000 distinct CDR3 sequences, with 34% as singletons. This clonotype was counted many times. As yet, its antigen is unknown. General study results and limits: Most tumor T cells seemingly derive from lymph node, then expand in tumor.

The sequence derives from a female donor with breast cancer. Some clones in this sample may be carry-over from other donors' samples. The source material was axillary lymph node tissue.

The CDR3 reads CATSQREYNEQFF. The CDR3 bases are TGTGCCACCTCCCAGCGGGAGTACAATGAGCAGTTCTTC. V gene TRBV24-1 combines with J gene TRBJ2-1, with 8 bases fitting TRBD2. The V gene's germline CDR1 is KGHDR and CDR2 SFDVKD. The CDR3 loop spans 13 amino acids. With V trimmed by 9 bases and J by 4 bases, 4 bases remained unmatched.